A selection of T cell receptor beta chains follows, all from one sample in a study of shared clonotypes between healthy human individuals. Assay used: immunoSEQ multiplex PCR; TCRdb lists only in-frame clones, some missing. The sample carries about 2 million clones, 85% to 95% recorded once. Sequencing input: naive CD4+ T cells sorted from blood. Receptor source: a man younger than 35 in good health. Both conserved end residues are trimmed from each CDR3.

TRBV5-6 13 ASSIAGGPGDTQY
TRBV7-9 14 ASSTLRTGGIGELF
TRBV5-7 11 ASSLGKSYEQY
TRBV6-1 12 ASRRTGGAYEQY
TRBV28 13 ASSRTGTGSDGYT
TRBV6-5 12 ASSPAGAENIQY
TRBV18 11 ASSPGTTYEQY
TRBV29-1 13 SVEGDRGGTDTQY
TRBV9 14 ASSVRGGSYQETQY
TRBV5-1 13 ASSLDGQGPYEQY
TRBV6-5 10 ASRSSGDEQF
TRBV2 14 ASSEEGGNVKNIQY
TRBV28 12 ASGKRALQYEQY
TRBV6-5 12 ASSYRAGGGGYT
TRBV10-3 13 ATILGPGQGYEQY
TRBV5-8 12 ASQKLGSSYEQY
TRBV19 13 ASSRGAGQNKPQH
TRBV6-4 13 ASSDSTGGAGGYT
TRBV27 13 ASSFSGTHTGELF
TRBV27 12 ASSSTDATDTQY
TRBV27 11 ASSLYRGYGYT
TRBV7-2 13 ASSLGQSSNQPQH
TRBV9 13 ASSVGRVGQSGTF
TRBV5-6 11 ASSWGLLTEAF
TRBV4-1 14 ASSQAHQIADSPLH